This TCR beta chain was identified during a study of identical twins. Study-wide results and caveats: Zero-insertion analyses might be partly confounded by invariant T cells like MAIT and iNKT. The abundant beta clonotypes from cord blood had fewer insertions, and memory repertoires had none of this. The study reached conclusions through statistical analysis that was cross-sectional, not following the same donors.

TCRdb analysed the 5' RACE reads with MiXCR anew, one entry per CDR3 protein. This sample carries 420,000 or so distinct CDR3 sequences, around 20% of them seen once, and the ten largest clones take roughly an eighth. This clonotype was seen only a few times. Its target is not known. The CDR3 has 16 residues. Trimming at V came to 5 bases and at J to 3 bases, leaving 11 bases not matched to a gene. Germline lookup yields CDR1 SGHDN and CDR2 FVKESK. This sequence joins TRBV14 and TRBJ2-5; 8 bases line up with TRBD1. Material for sequencing was naive T cells sorted from blood. The clonotype originates from a man aged 45-65 years in good health. The CDR3 nucleotides read TGTGCCAGCAGCTTTCGACAGGGGACAAAGGAAGAGACCCAGTACTTC. Translated: CASSFRQGTKEETQYF.